Listed below are T cell receptor beta chains from one sample, sequenced in a study of neoadjuvant anti-PD-1 for oral cavity cancer. Using immunoSEQ multiplex PCR, the repertoire was profiled, and TCRdb retains in-frame clones only, with some absent. This sample yields fewer than 8,000 clones, of which approximately 62% are seen a single time; roughly 3.2% belongs to the top ten. This sample comprised PBMCs, obtained after nivolumab (anti-PD-1) treatment. These receptors originate from a person aged 35-80 years with oral cavity squamous cell carcinoma. CDR3s include the opening cysteine and the closing phenylalanine or tryptophan. The order of the fields is CDR3 length, J gene, clone size, V gene, D gene, CDR3 protein, CDR3 DNA. D genes are given only for firm matches. Expanded clones get a size class; other rows say once, few or many, or leave the size out.

>14|TRBJ1-5|few|TRBV7-9|.
CASSLGGLNQPQHF
TGTGCCAGCAGCTTAGGAGGACTTAATCAGCCCCAGCATTTT
>16|TRBJ2-1|.|TRBV10-3|TRBD2
CAISESRPSGYNEQFF
TGTGCCATCAGTGAGTCGAGGCCTAGCGGATACAATGAGCAGTTCTTC
>15|TRBJ1-5|.|TRBV6-6|.
CASSYNGGWDQPQHF
TGTGCCAGCAGTTACAATGGGGGCTGGGATCAGCCCCAGCATTTT
>11|TRBJ2-5|.|TRBV5-6|.
CASSTDRTQYF
TGTGCCAGCAGCACTGACAGGACCCAGTACTTC
>17|TRBJ2-5|once|TRBV11-3|TRBD2
CASSSGRAGTTQETQYF
TGTGCCAGCAGCTCGGGGAGGGCAGGGACCACCCAAGAGACCCAGTACTTC
>16|TRBJ2-2|.|TRBV5-6|TRBD2
CASSPWAGGLTGELFF
TGTGCCAGCAGCCCCTGGGCGGGGGGGCTCACCGGGGAGCTGTTTTTT
>14|TRBJ2-7|.|TRBV6-5|TRBD1
CASSRPGQAYEQYF
TGTGCCAGCAGTAGGCCGGGACAGGCCTACGAGCAGTACTTC
>15|TRBJ2-1|.|TRBV27|.
CASSRGGLAMHEQFF
TGTGCCAGCAGTCGAGGAGGGCTAGCGATGCATGAGCAGTTCTTC
>15|TRBJ2-2|.|TRBV7-3|.
CASSLAGAGTGELFF
TGTGCCAGCAGCTTAGCGGGGGCGGGCACCGGGGAGCTGTTTTTT
>15|TRBJ2-3|.|TRBV4-1|.
CASSHSDRTTDTQYF
TGCGCCAGCAGCCACTCGGACAGAACCACAGATACGCAGTATTTT
>13|TRBJ1-2|few|TRBV6-6|.
CASSRGTSYGYTF
TGTGCCAGCAGCCGCGGGACCTCCTATGGCTACACCTTC
>13|TRBJ2-7|.|TRBV10-3|.
CAISVNRAYEQYF
TGTGCCATCAGTGTAAACAGGGCCTACGAGCAGTACTTC
>14|TRBJ2-2|once|TRBV7-9|.
CASRPAGDTGELFF
TGTGCCAGCAGGCCTGCTGGAGACACCGGGGAGCTGTTTTTT
>16|TRBJ2-3|.|TRBV7-3|TRBD1
CASSLDQGAITDTQYF
TGTGCCAGCAGCTTAGATCAGGGGGCGATCACAGATACGCAGTATTTT
>15|TRBJ1-5|once|TRBV7-8|.
CASSNAQAGHQPQHF
TGTGCCAGCAGCAACGCTCAAGCGGGCCATCAGCCCCAGCATTTT
>12|TRBJ1-5|few|TRBV25-1|TRBD1
CASRGGDQPQHF
TGTGCCAGCAGAGGGGGCGATCAGCCCCAGCATTTT
>15|TRBJ2-3|few|TRBV15|.
CATSRRRGSTDTQYF
TGTGCCACCAGCAGACGGCGGGGCAGCACAGATACGCAGTATTTT
>15|TRBJ1-2|.|TRBV7-9|.
CASSPPDGFNYGYTF
TGTGCCAGCAGCCCCCCGGACGGATTTAACTATGGCTACACCTTC
>16|TRBJ2-1|.|TRBV7-2|.
CASSLALGALYNEQFF
TGTGCCAGCAGCTTAGCGCTGGGGGCCCTATACAATGAGCAGTTCTTC
>15|TRBJ2-7|few|TRBV7-6|.
CASSPRPLSTYEQYF
TGTGCCAGCAGCCCGCGACCTCTATCTACCTACGAGCAGTACTTC
>16|TRBJ2-3|.|TRBV5-1|.
CASSLVPGSVTDTQYF
TGCGCCAGCAGCTTGGTGCCAGGTTCGGTCACAGATACGCAGTATTTT
>17|TRBJ2-3|.|TRBV9|TRBD2
CASSVGTSGHRTDTQYF
TGTGCCAGCAGCGTAGGGACTAGCGGGCACCGCACAGATACGCAGTATTTT
>17|TRBJ1-1|.|TRBV27|.
CASSRAGAGLGNTEAFF
TGTGCCAGCAGTCGAGCGGGGGCCGGTCTGGGGAACACTGAAGCTTTCTTT
>14|TRBJ1-1|.|TRBV19|.
CASSIGPGATEAFF
TGTGCCAGTAGTATAGGACCGGGGGCTACTGAAGCTTTCTTT
>16|TRBJ2-7|.|TRBV30|.
CAWSATGRGASYEQYF
TGTGCCTGGAGTGCCACAGGGCGAGGGGCCTCCTACGAGCAGTACTTC
>18|TRBJ2-3|.|TRBV28|TRBD2
CASSLNGILAGAGDTQYF
TGTGCCAGCAGTTTAAATGGAATTCTAGCGGGGGCGGGAGATACGCAGTATTTT
>15|TRBJ2-1|.|TRBV4-1|TRBD2
CASSLRGDSYNEQFF
TGCGCCAGCAGTCTTCGGGGGGACTCCTACAATGAGCAGTTCTTC
>14|TRBJ1-5|.|TRBV18|.
CASSPQGGNQPQHF
TGTGCCAGCTCACCTCAGGGAGGTAATCAGCCCCAGCATTTT
>17|TRBJ2-7|few|TRBV7-2|TRBD2
CASSLVGTSGIAYEQYF
TGTGCCAGCAGCTTAGTCGGGACTAGCGGGATCGCCTACGAGCAGTACTTC
>13|TRBJ1-4|once|TRBV2|.
CASSPTGREKLFF
TGTGCCAGCAGTCCGACAGGACGGGAAAAACTGTTTTTT
>13|TRBJ2-3|.|TRBV6-4|.
CASSRDSTDTQYF
TGTGCCAGCAGCCGGGACAGCACAGATACGCAGTATTTT
>11|TRBJ1-5|.|TRBV30|.
CAWSLGQPQHF
TGTGCCTGGAGTCTGGGACAGCCCCAGCATTTT
>13|TRBJ2-7|.|TRBV18|.
CASSPGMGTEQYF
TGTGCCAGCTCACCGGGAATGGGTACCGAGCAGTACTTC
>16|TRBJ1-2|once|TRBV15|.
CATSRDPGGRRGGYTF
TGTGCCACCAGCAGAGATCCTGGGGGCCGCCGGGGGGGCTACACCTTC
>14|TRBJ1-6|few|TRBV2|.
CASSERTTSSPLHF
TGTGCCAGCAGTGAACGGACCACGAGTTCACCCCTCCACTTT
>14|TRBJ1-5|.|TRBV6-1|.
CASSELRGGQPQHF
TGTGCCAGCAGTGAATTGAGGGGTGGTCAGCCCCAGCATTTT
>15|TRBJ2-3|.|TRBV7-2|.
CASSFSRVGTDTQYF
TGTGCCAGCAGCTTTTCGAGGGTCGGAACAGATACGCAGTATTTT
>14|TRBJ2-3|.|TRBV27|.
CASSLERKGGTQYF
TGTGCCAGCAGTTTAGAAAGAAAAGGCGGTACGCAGTATTTT
>14|TRBJ2-7|.|TRBV19|.
CASSIDQDTYEQYF
TGTGCCAGTAGTATAGATCAGGATACCTACGAGCAGTACTTC
>12|TRBJ2-5|.|TRBV29-1|.
CSVEGVYGTQYF
TGCAGCGTTGAAGGGGTTTACGGGACCCAGTACTTC
>15|TRBJ2-7|few|TRBV7-9|TRBD1
CASRQGQESSYEQYF
TGTGCCAGCAGACAGGGACAGGAGAGCTCCTACGAGCAGTACTTC
>15|TRBJ1-2|.|TRBV27|.
CASRQNAGSVYGYTF
TGTGCCAGCAGACAAAACGCCGGGTCTGTCTATGGCTACACCTTC
>11|TRBJ2-7|once|TRBV10-2|.
CASGQTYEQYF
TGCGCCAGCGGACAGACCTACGAGCAGTACTTC
>15|TRBJ1-5|few|TRBV5-1|.
CASSYISGPNQPQHF
TGCGCCAGCAGCTATATATCCGGGCCCAATCAGCCCCAGCATTTT
>16|TRBJ1-1|.|TRBV9|TRBD1
CASSVYSRQGLTEAFF
TGTGCCAGCAGCGTTTACTCCCGACAGGGGCTCACTGAAGCTTTCTTT
>14|TRBJ2-2|.|TRBV27|.
CASSFQQSTGELFF
TGTGCCAGCAGTTTTCAACAGTCCACCGGGGAGCTGTTTTTT
>13|TRBJ2-7|.|TRBV2|TRBD1
CASGRDRDYEQYF
TGTGCCAGCGGCCGGGACAGGGACTACGAGCAGTACTTC
>15|TRBJ2-1|.|TRBV6-4|TRBD2
CASSPLAGAYNEQFF
TGTGCCAGCAGTCCCCTAGCGGGAGCTTACAATGAGCAGTTCTTC
>15|TRBJ1-2|.|TRBV6-1|TRBD1
CASREQTGGVYGYTF
TGTGCCAGCAGGGAACAGACAGGGGGCGTCTATGGCTACACCTTC
>15|TRBJ2-1|.|TRBV4-1|.
CASSSPGTGVNEQFF
TGCGCCAGCAGCAGCCCTGGGACGGGGGTGAATGAGCAGTTCTTC